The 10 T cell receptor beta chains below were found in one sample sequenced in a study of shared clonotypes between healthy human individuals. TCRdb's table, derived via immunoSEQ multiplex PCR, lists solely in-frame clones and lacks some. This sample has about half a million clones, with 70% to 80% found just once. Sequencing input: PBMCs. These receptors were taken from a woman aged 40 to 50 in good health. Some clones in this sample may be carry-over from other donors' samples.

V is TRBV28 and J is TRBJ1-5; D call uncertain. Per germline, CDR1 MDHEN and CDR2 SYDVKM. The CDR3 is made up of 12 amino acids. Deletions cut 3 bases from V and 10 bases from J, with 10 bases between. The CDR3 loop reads CASSFLAGPQHF. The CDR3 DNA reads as TGTGCCAGCAGTTTCTTAGCGGGACCCCAGCATTTT.

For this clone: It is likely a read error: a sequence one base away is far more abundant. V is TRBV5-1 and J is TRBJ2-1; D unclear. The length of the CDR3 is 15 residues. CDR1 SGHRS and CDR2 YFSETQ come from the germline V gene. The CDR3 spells CASSGSGPSYNEQLF. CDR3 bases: TGCGCCAGCAGTGGGTCTGGACCCTCCTACAATGAGCAGCTCTTC.

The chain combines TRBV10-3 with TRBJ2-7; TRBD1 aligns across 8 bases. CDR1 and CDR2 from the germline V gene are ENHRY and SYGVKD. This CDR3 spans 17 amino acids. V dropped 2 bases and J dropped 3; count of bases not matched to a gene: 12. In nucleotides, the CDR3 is TGTGCCATCAGTGAGCCCGGGGTTGGACAGGGTCTCTACGAGCAGTACTTC. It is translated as CAISEPGVGQGLYEQYF.

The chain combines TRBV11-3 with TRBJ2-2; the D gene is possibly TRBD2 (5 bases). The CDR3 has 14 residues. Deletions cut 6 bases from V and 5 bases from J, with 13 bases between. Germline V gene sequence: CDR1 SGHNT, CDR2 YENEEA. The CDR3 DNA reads TGTGCCAGCAGTCCAACTAGGGCTACCGGGGAGCTGTTTTTT. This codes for CASSPTRATGELFF.

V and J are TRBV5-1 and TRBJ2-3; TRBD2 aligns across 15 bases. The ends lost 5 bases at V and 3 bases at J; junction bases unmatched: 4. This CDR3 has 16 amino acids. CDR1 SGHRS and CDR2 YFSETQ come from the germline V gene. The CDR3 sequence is CASSNGLAGGTDTQYF. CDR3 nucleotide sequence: TGCGCCAGCAGTAATGGACTAGCGGGAGGGACAGATACGCAGTATTTT.

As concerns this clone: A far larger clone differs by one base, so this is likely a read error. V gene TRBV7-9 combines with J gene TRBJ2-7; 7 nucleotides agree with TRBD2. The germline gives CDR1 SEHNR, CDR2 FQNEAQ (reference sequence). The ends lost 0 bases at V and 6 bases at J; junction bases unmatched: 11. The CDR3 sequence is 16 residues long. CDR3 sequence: CASSLAGGPTRCEQYF. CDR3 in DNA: TGTGCCAGCAGCTTAGCGGGAGGGCCCACTAGATGCGAGCAGTACTTC. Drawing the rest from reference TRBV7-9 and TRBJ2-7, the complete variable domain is DTGVSQNPRHKITKRGQNVTFRCDPISEHNRLYWYRQTLGQGPEFLTYFQNEAQLEKSRLLSDRFSAERPKGSFSTLEIQRTEQGDSAMYLCASSLAGGPTRCEQYFGPGTRLTVT.

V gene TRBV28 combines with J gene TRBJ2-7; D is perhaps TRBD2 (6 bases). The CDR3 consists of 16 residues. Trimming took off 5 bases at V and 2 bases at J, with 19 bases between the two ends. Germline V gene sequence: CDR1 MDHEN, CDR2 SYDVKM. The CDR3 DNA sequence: TGTGCCAGCAGTACCCAGAGCCGGGACTCTCCCTACGAGCAGTACTTC. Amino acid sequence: CASSTQSRDSPYEQYF.

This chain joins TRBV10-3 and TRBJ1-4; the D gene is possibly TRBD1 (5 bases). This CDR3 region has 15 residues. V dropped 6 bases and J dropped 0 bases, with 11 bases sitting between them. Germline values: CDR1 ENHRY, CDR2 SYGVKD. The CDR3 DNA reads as TGTGCCATCAGCGAGAGAGGGGCAACTAATGAAAAACTGTTTTTT. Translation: CAISERGATNEKLFF.

The CDR3 protein is CASTTGTGLHEQYF. The CDR3 DNA sequence: TGCGCCAGCACCACCGGGACAGGGTTGCACGAGCAGTACTTC. The chain employs TRBV5-1 and TRBJ2-7; 9 positions agree with TRBD1. The CDR3 sequence is 14 residues long. Trimming at V came to 6 bases and at J to 5 bases, leaving 9 bases not matched to a gene. Germline CDR1 reads SGHRS; CDR2 reads YFSETQ.

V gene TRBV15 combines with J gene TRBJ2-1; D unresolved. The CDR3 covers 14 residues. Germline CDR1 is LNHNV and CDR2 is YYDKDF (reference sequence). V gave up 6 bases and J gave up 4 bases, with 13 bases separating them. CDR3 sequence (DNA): TGTGCCACCAGTCCCAGTTTTATGTACAATGAGCAGTTCTTC. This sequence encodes CATSPSFMYNEQFF.